These 8 T cell receptor beta chains originate from one sample sequenced in a study of cytomegalovirus exposure and HLA in healthy donors. Use of 60 Vbeta and 13 Jbeta primers characterized the PCR. Assay: immunoSEQ multiplex PCR; the TCRdb copy retains only in-frame clones and omits some. In the table there are about 160,000 clones, roughly 84% of which are singletons. The sample was PBMCs. Every receptor here comes from a man in his forties or fifties in good health and CMV-seropositive.

The chain links TRBV5-4 to TRBJ1-3; D is uncertain. The CDR3 covers 16 residues. Between the trimmed V and J ends, which lost 0 bases and 0 bases, there was a span of 10 bases. Germline CDR1 reads SGHNT; CDR2 reads YYREEE (reference sequence). The CDR3 DNA follows: TGTGCCAGCAGCTTGGATGGGTACAGCTCTGGAAACACCATATATTTT. This sequence encodes CASSLDGYSSGNTIYF.

The rearrangement joins TRBV5-8 to TRBJ2-2; 10 bases are a match to TRBD1. This CDR3 is built from 15 residues. The ends lost 4 bases at V and 6 bases at J; junction bases unmatched: 6. The V gene's germline CDR1 is SGHTS and CDR2 YDEGEE. The CDR3 sequence is CASSRPGQGSGELFF. In DNA form, the CDR3 reads TGTGCCAGCAGCAGACCGGGACAGGGGTCCGGGGAGCTGTTTTTT.

The chain links TRBV5-1 to TRBJ2-5; D remains unclear. Germline values: CDR1 SGHRS, CDR2 YFSETQ. The CDR3 covers 12 residues. V was pared by 0 bases and J by 5 bases, with 5 bases between. CDR3 sequence: CASSLDSETQYF. The CDR3, as DNA: TGCGCCAGCAGCTTGGATAGCGAGACCCAGTACTTC.

V is TRBV4-1 and J is TRBJ2-5; D gene unclear. Germline CDR1 is MGHRA and CDR2 is YSYEKL. The CDR3 is 14 amino acids. Trimming removed 1 base from V and 4 bases from J, with 10 bases in between. The CDR3 protein is CASSQASQLETQYF. In DNA, the CDR3 is TGCGCCAGCAGCCAAGCTTCGCAGTTAGAGACCCAGTACTTC.

The J gene is TRBJ2-2, the V gene TRBV19; D possibly corresponds to TRBD1 (6 bases). V was cut by 3 bases and J by 4 bases, with 12 bases left in between. This CDR3 is 15 amino acids long. Germline CDR1 LNHDA, CDR2 SQIVND (reference sequence). Here the CDR3 DNA reads TGTGCCAGTAGTATCTTTAGACAGGTCACCGGGGAGCTGTTTTTT. It specifies CASSIFRQVTGELFF.

Concerning this clone: In the same sample, other DNA sequences code for this CDR3. The chain carries TRBV5-1 and TRBJ1-1, with D possibly matching TRBD1 (5 bases). With 5 bases removed from V and 7 bases from J, the gap between germline ends came to 9 bases. CDR3 size: 11 residues. Germline-derived CDR1 and CDR2 are SGHRS and YFSETQ. This CDR3 reads CASREGVEAFF. The CDR3, as DNA: TGCGCCAGCAGGGAAGGGGTTGAAGCTTTCTTT.

This chain joins TRBV7-9 and TRBJ1-1; D is ambiguous. The ends were cut back, 2 bases at V and 1 base at J, with 5 bases in the middle. The CDR3 sequence is 13 residues long. CDR1 is SEHNR, CDR2 FQNEAQ, per germline (reference sequence). The CDR3 is CASSLRQNTEAFF. The CDR3 DNA reads as TGTGCCAGCAGCTTACGACAGAACACTGAAGCTTTCTTT. The full variable domain, in which reference TRBV7-9 and TRBJ1-1 provide the parts outside the CDR3, is DTGVSQNPRHKITKRGQNVTFRCDPISEHNRLYWYRQTLGQGPEFLTYFQNEAQLEKSRLLSDRFSAERPKGSFSTLEIQRTEQGDSAMYLCASSLRQNTEAFFGQGTRLTVV.

The genes are TRBV7-9 and TRBJ2-7; TRBD2 matches 11 bases. V shed 2 bases, J shed 9 bases, and the junction held 15 bases outside the gene matches. This CDR3 is built from 17 residues. Germline V gives CDR1 SEHNR, CDR2 FQNEAQ (reference sequence). The CDR3 region has the DNA TGTGCCAGCAGCTTAAGTACGCCGGGACTAGCGGACCTCGGGCAGTACGTC. The encoded protein is CASSLSTPGLADLGQYV.